This TCR beta chain was retrieved from a study of shared clonotypes between healthy human individuals. Method: immunoSEQ multiplex PCR; TCRdb's copy keeps in-frame clones and lacks some. The table records some 300,000 clones, around four fifths of them present only once. The sequence was collected from a man aged 30-40 years in good health. Sequencing was carried out using memory CD4+ T cells sorted from blood. The subset denotes: CD45RA-negative fraction.

The CDR3 bases are TGTGCCAGCAGTTTATTCTCAGGGGGCTACAATGAGCAGTTCTTC. This translates into CASSLFSGGYNEQFF. The chain has TRBV27 and TRBJ2-1, with 7 positions matching TRBD1. Trimming cost V 1 base and J 3 bases; bases outside gene matches: 3. Germline V gene lookup returns CDR1 MNHEY and CDR2 SMNVEV (reference sequence). The CDR3 covers 15 residues.